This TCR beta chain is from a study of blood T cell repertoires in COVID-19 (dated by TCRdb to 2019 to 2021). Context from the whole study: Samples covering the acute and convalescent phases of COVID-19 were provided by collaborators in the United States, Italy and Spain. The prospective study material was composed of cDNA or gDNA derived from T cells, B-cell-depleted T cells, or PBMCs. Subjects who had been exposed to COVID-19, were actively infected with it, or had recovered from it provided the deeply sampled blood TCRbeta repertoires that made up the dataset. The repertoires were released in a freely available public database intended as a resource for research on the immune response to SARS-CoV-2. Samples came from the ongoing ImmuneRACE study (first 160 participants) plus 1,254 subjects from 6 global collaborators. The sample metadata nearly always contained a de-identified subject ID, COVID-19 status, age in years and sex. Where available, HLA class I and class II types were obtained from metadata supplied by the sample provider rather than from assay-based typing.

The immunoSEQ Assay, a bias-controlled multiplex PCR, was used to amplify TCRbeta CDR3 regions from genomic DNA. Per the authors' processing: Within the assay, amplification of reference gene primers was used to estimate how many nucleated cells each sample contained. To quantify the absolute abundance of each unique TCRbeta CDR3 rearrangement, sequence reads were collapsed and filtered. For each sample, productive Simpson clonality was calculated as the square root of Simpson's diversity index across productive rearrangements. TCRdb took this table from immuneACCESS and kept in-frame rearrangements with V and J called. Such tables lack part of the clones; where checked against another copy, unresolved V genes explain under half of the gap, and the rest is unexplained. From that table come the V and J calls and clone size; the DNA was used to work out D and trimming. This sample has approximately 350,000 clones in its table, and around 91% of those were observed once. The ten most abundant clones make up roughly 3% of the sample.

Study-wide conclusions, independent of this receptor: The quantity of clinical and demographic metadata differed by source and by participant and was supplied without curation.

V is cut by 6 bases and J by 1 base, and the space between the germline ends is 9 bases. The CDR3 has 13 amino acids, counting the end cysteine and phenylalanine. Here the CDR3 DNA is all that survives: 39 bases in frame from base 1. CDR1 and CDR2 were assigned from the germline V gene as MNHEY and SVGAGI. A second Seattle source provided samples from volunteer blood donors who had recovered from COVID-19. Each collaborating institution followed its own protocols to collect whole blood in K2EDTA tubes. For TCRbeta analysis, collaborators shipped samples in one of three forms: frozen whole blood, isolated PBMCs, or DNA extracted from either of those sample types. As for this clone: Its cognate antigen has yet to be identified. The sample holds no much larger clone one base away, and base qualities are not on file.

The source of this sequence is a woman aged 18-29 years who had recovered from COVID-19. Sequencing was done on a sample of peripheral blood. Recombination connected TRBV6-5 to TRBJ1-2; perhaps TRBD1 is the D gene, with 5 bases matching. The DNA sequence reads TGTGCCAGCAGCCGGGGGGTTAACTATGGCTACACCTTC. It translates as CASSRGVNYGYTF.